The TCR beta chain under discussion was sequenced for a study of blood T cell repertoires in COVID-19. As for the study in general: PBMCs, B-cell-depleted T cells, or T cells provided the cDNA or gDNA that made up the material.

Original handling: The assay estimated nucleated cells by amplifying reference gene primers. Repertoires were generated with immunoSEQ multiplex PCR, while TCRdb's copy carries only in-frame clones and drops some. V and J calls and clone size come straight from that table; D and trimming were deduced from the DNA. The profile shows some 130,000 clones, about four fifths of them singletons. The CDR3 has 14 residues. V was clipped by 6 bases and J by 7 bases; unmatched bases: 7. Germline CDR1 reads SNHLY; CDR2 reads FYNNEI. The sequencing input was peripheral blood. The TCR sequence derives from a woman aged 50 to 65 with acute or convalescent COVID-19. The V gene is TRBV2, the J gene TRBJ2-4; 9 nucleotides line up with TRBD1. The CDR3 sequence: CASRAAGQGNIQYF. The CDR3 DNA reads TGTGCCAGCAGGGCCGCAGGACAGGGGAACATTCAGTACTTC. The variable domain in full, with the rest retrieved from reference TRBV2 and TRBJ2-4, is EPEVTQTPSHQVTQMGQEVILRCVPISNHLYFYWYRQILGQKVEFLVSFYNNEISEKSEIFDDQFSVERPDGSNFTLKIRSTKLEDSAMYFCASRAAGQGNIQYFGAGTRLSVL.